A selection of T cell receptor beta chains follows, all from one sample in a study of T cells after yellow fever vaccination. TCRdb reanalysed the 5' RACE reads using MiXCR and keeps one entry per CDR3 protein. The table records about 510,000 distinct CDR3 sequences, roughly 22% of them present only once. Sample: PBMCs, taken about 21 days after the first yellow fever vaccination. The receptors shown here come from a man aged 18 to 30 who received the YFV17D yellow fever vaccine. Both conserved end residues are part of each CDR3. Each record gives: V gene, D gene, clone size, J gene, CDR3 DNA, CDR3 protein. The D gene is left open where the match is weak. Size values are once, few and many counts, or a class for expanded clones, and some rows have none.

TRBV6-1	TRBD1	few	TRBJ2-7	TGTGCCAGCAGGCTAAGACAGGGGTCTACCTACGAGCAGTACTTC	CASRLRQGSTYEQYF
TRBV25-1	.	few	TRBJ2-3	TGTGCCAGCAGTGAATATCAGGGGACTAGCACAGATACGCAGTATTTT	CASSEYQGTSTDTQYF
TRBV4-3	.	.	TRBJ1-2	TGCGCCAGCAGCCATTCGAGGGCAGGGAGCGGCTACACCTTC	CASSHSRAGSGYTF
TRBV12-5	.	few	TRBJ2-1	TGTGCTAGTGGTTTGGGACTGAACAATGAGCAGTTCTTC	CASGLGLNNEQFF
TRBV5-1	TRBD2	few	TRBJ2-1	TGCGCCAGCACCGAGGGATTCCGGGGGGGAAATCTCAATGAGCAGTTCTTC	CASTEGFRGGNLNEQFF
TRBV6-1	TRBD1	few	TRBJ2-7	TGTGCCAGCAGTGATTATCCAGGGGGCCCCTACGAGCAGTACTTC	CASSDYPGGPYEQYF
TRBV11-2	TRBD1	few	TRBJ2-5	TGTGCCAGCAGCTTTTTCGGACAGGAGCCAAGAGAAGCCCAGTACTTC	CASSFFGQEPREAQYF
TRBV6-5	TRBD2	.	TRBJ2-1	TGTGCCAGCAGTTACTCGTTTTTCAGCGGGGGACACAATGAGCAGTTCTTC	CASSYSFFSGGHNEQFF
TRBV5-1	.	few	TRBJ2-5	TGCGCCAGCAGCTTGTCACAGGGAGGTGGGACCCAGTACTTC	CASSLSQGGGTQYF
TRBV6-1	TRBD2	once	TRBJ2-5	TGTGCCAGCAGACCCCCCGGGAGGGAGCGTACCCAGTACTTC	CASRPPGRERTQYF
TRBV5-1	.	many	TRBJ1-4	TGCGCCAGCGGTGAGGGCCTCGGTAATGAAAAACTGTTTTTT	CASGEGLGNEKLFF
TRBV20-1	.	few	TRBJ2-5	TGCAGTGGGGCCGGGGGACAAGAGACCCAGTACTTC	CSGAGGQETQYF
TRBV5-5	.	few	TRBJ2-7	TGTGCCAGCAGTCCCTCCCTCTACGAGCAGTACTTC	CASSPSLYEQYF
TRBV20-1	.	few	TRBJ1-4	TGCAGTGCCGCGCGTGGGGATAATGAAAAACTGTTTTTT	CSAARGDNEKLFF
TRBV10-3	.	few	TRBJ2-2	TGTGCCATCAATGACCATGGCGGGGAGCTGTTTTTT	CAINDHGGELFF
TRBV4-2	.	few	TRBJ2-3	TGTGCCAGCAGCCAAGCTATTTCCGCAGGATACACAGATACGCAGTATTTT	CASSQAISAGYTDTQYF
TRBV11-2	TRBD1	.	TRBJ2-5	TGTGCCAGCAGCTTAGCCCGCGCAGGGGGCGTAGAGACCCAGTACTTC	CASSLARAGGVETQYF
TRBV5-4	.	.	TRBJ2-3	TGTGCCAGCAGCTCGAAACTAGTCAGCACAGATACGCAGTATTTT	CASSSKLVSTDTQYF
TRBV9	.	.	TRBJ2-1	TGTGCCAGCAGCGTAGCTGGCGGGATCCCTTACAATGAGCAGTTCTTC	CASSVAGGIPYNEQFF
TRBV5-6	TRBD1	.	TRBJ2-1	TGTGCCAGCAGCTTCGGGACAGGGCTGAATGAGCAGTTCTTC	CASSFGTGLNEQFF
TRBV18	TRBD2	few	TRBJ2-6	TGTGCCAGCTCAAATAGGCAACGGGAGGTGATTACTGGGGCCAACGTCCTGACTTTC	CASSNRQREVITGANVLTF
TRBV12-3/TRBV12-4	TRBD1	.	TRBJ2-7	TGTGCCAGCAGAGGGACAGGCTACGAACGCGAGCAGTACTTC	CASRGTGYEREQYF
TRBV5-1	.	few	TRBJ1-1	TGCGCCAGCAGCTTGATACGGGGGTCCACTGAAGCTTTCTTT	CASSLIRGSTEAFF
TRBV7-9	TRBD1	few	TRBJ1-5	TGTGCCAGCAGCGGGACAGGGGGCTGGGTTCAGCCCCAGCATTTT	CASSGTGGWVQPQHF
TRBV7-9	TRBD1	.	TRBJ1-1	TGTGCCAGCAGGCCCCGGGGACAGGGGGTGGGTGAAGCTTTCTTT	CASRPRGQGVGEAFF
TRBV6-6	.	few	TRBJ1-1	TGTGCCAGCAGGCCGGGCGATGTACAAATCGCTTTCTTT	CASRPGDVQIAFF
TRBV18	.	.	TRBJ2-5	TGTGCCAGCTCACCAGGGGGCGCGAAAGAGACCCAGTACTTC	CASSPGGAKETQYF
TRBV11-1	TRBD2	.	TRBJ2-4	TGTGCCAGCAGCTCGGGACTAGCGGGGGGCGCGGCCAAAAACATTCAGTACTTC	CASSSGLAGGAAKNIQYF
TRBV7-9	.	.	TRBJ2-2	TGTGCCAGCAGCTCTCCCAATGGACGGAACACCGGGGAGCTGTTTTTT	CASSSPNGRNTGELFF
TRBV4-3	.	.	TRBJ1-4	TGCGCCAGCAGCCTGGAACCGGGCTACGGTCGGGCTAATGAAAAACTGTTTTTT	CASSLEPGYGRANEKLFF
TRBV6-5	.	few	TRBJ2-5	TGTGCCAGCAGTTTCGTGGGGGGCAGGCAAGAGACCCAGTACTTC	CASSFVGGRQETQYF
TRBV5-1	.	few	TRBJ1-2	TGCGCCAGCAGCTTGGAAGGCAGGGGAGATGGCTACACCTTC	CASSLEGRGDGYTF
TRBV5-1	TRBD1	few	TRBJ1-2	TGCGCCAGCAGGCTTACAGGGGTCAACTATGGCTACACCTTC	CASRLTGVNYGYTF
TRBV7-2	.	few	TRBJ1-1	TGTGCCAGCAGCTTATTTTGGGGGCAAGGGGCTTTCTTT	CASSLFWGQGAFF
TRBV3-1	.	many	TRBJ1-1	TGTGCCAGCAGCCAAAGATGGGGGTCTGACACTGAAGCTTTCTTT	CASSQRWGSDTEAFF
TRBV11-2	TRBD2	.	TRBJ2-3	TGTGCCAGCAGCTTAGAGGGGAGGGGCCGGGCCAGCACAGATACGCAGTATTTT	CASSLEGRGRASTDTQYF
TRBV11-2	TRBD1	.	TRBJ1-6	TGTGCCAGCAGCTTAGTTGGACAGGGGTCTCACAACTATAATTCACCCCTCCACTTT	CASSLVGQGSHNYNSPLHF
TRBV5-1	.	few	TRBJ2-3	TGCGCCAGCAACCACGGGACTTACACAGATACGCAGTATTTT	CASNHGTYTDTQYF
TRBV4-3	.	few	TRBJ1-2	TGCGCCAGCAGCCAGGGATCCGGGACTTATGGCTACACCTTC	CASSQGSGTYGYTF
TRBV7-3	TRBD2	.	TRBJ2-1	TGTGCCAGCAGCTTAGTAGGACTAGCGGGGGCCAATGAGCAGTTCTTC	CASSLVGLAGANEQFF
TRBV11-3	TRBD2	.	TRBJ2-1	TGTGCCAGCAGCTTAGGAGTCGAGCGGGGGGGCTCTGAGCAGTTCTTC	CASSLGVERGGSEQFF
TRBV12-3/TRBV12-4	TRBD1	few	TRBJ1-5	TGTGCCAGCAGTGCGGACAGGGTTTACCAGCCCCAGCATTTT	CASSADRVYQPQHF
TRBV2	.	many	TRBJ2-1	TGTGCCAGCAGTAACAATGAGCAGTTCTTC	CASSNNEQFF
TRBV5-4	.	.	TRBJ2-5	TGTGCCAGCAGCCCTACTTTGGCGGTCCACCCCCAAGAGACCCAGTACTTC	CASSPTLAVHPQETQYF
TRBV20-1	TRBD2	.	TRBJ2-1	TGCAGTGCTAGAGTTTTTAGCGGGGGGCGCACCTACAATGAGCAGTTCTTC	CSARVFSGGRTYNEQFF
TRBV4-1	.	.	TRBJ1-4	TGCGCCAGCAGCCAAGGCCCCCTCCCAAGGGATCGAACTAATGAAAAACTGTTTTTT	CASSQGPLPRDRTNEKLFF
TRBV5-1	TRBD2	.	TRBJ2-7	TGCGCCAGCAGCTCGGGGGGGGGACGGCTCTCCTACGAGCAGTACTTC	CASSSGGGRLSYEQYF
TRBV28	.	.	TRBJ1-5	TGTGCCAGCAGTTTATGGTCAGGGAATCAGCCCCAGCATTTT	CASSLWSGNQPQHF
TRBV5-1	.	many	TRBJ2-3	TGCGCCAGCAGCTTCCAGGGTTCCCCAGATACGCAGTATTTT	CASSFQGSPDTQYF
TRBV5-1	TRBD2	.	TRBJ2-5	TGCGCCAGCAGCTTGGCCAGCGGGGGGGTAGAGGAGACCCAGTACTTC	CASSLASGGVEETQYF
TRBV12-3/TRBV12-4	TRBD2	few	TRBJ2-2	TGTGCCAGCAGTTCGGACACGGGGGGGGCCGGGGAGCTGTTTTTT	CASSSDTGGAGELFF
TRBV5-4	.	.	TRBJ2-1	TGTGCCAGCAGCACCACAGGGTATGAGCAGTTCTTC	CASSTTGYEQFF
TRBV20-1	.	.	TRBJ1-2	TGCAGTGCCCACAGAAACTATGGCTACACCTTC	CSAHRNYGYTF
TRBV19	.	once	TRBJ1-1	TGTGCCAGTGGAACAGGGTACACTGAAGCTTTCTTT	CASGTGYTEAFF